Listed here are 3 T cell receptor beta chains from one sample, sequenced in a study of monozygotic twins with inflammatory bowel disease. Each CDR3 protein gets one entry in TCRdb, which reprocessed the 5' RACE reads and gives no DNA. The sample has about 450,000 distinct CDR3 sequences; the top ten hold about 2.4%. The sequencing sample was made of blood. Source of these receptors: a human donor with ulcerative colitis or Crohn's disease, or a healthy co-twin of an affected twin (not recorded which).

The chain employs TRBV15 and TRBJ2-5; TCRdb's D gene call, TRBD2, goes unchecked for lack of DNA. Germline loops: CDR1 LNHNV, CDR2 YYDKDF (reference sequence). The CDR3 sequence is 13 residues long. The CDR3 sequence is CATSWGLEETQYF.

The chain links TRBV5-1 to TRBJ2-2; the TCRdb call, TRBD2, lacks DNA for checking. CDR1 SGHRS and CDR2 YFSETQ come from the germline V gene. The CDR3 length is 20 residues. CDR3 region: CASSLAGPFAANRDTGELFF.

The CDR3 loop is CSTWTGGSSGQYF. The rearrangement uses TRBV20-1 and TRBJ2-7; the D call from TCRdb, TRBD2, cannot be confirmed without DNA. The germline gives CDR1 DFQATT, CDR2 SNEGSKA (reference sequence). The CDR3 sequence is 13 residues long.